The next 2 T cell receptor beta chains were all read from a single sample in a study of cytomegalovirus exposure and HLA in healthy donors. The primer mix had 60 Vbeta and 13 Jbeta primers. The repertoire was sequenced with immunoSEQ multiplex PCR; TCRdb's copy has only in-frame clones and lacks some. The data contain about 160,000 clones, about 85% of them seen just once; the ten biggest clones take up roughly 4.7%. Sequenced sample: PBMCs. All receptors derive from a woman between 45 and 60 years old in good health and CMV-seropositive.

The chain combines TRBV28 with TRBJ1-5; 11 nucleotides line up with TRBD1. CDR1 and CDR2 (germline): MDHEN, SYDVKM. V shed 5 bases and J 5 bases; nucleotides not matched to a gene: 5. This CDR3 contains 15 residues. The CDR3 bases are TGTGCCAGCAGTCTAGGGACAGGGGGTTATCAGCCCCAGCATTTT. It translates to CASSLGTGGYQPQHF.

The rearrangement uses TRBV20-1 and TRBJ1-1, with unresolved D. Germline V gene sequence: CDR1 DFQATT, CDR2 SNEGSKA (reference sequence). This CDR3 contains 11 residues. Trimming shortened V by 6 bases and J by 3 bases, and 8 bases separated the two germline ends. The CDR3, as DNA: TGCAGTGCCCAGTCCCACACTGAAGCTTTCTTT. It translates to CSAQSHTEAFF.